Reported below is one TCR beta chain. Germline CDR1 and CDR2: MDHEN and SYDVKM. This CDR3 is built from 15 residues. Trimming took 10 bases from V and 7 from J, leaving 20 bases between them. Per the study methods: Estimation of nucleated cell counts was performed using reference gene primer amplification. Sequencing was performed with immunoSEQ multiplex PCR; in TCRdb, only in-frame clones are kept and a portion is missing. V and J calls and clone size are those listed in that table; D and trimming were worked out from the DNA. The sample has about 36,000 clones, around 80% seen once. This sample is drawn from a study of blood T cell repertoires in COVID-19. Study-wide background: There were acute and convalescent COVID-19 samples, and they came from the United States, Italy and Spain. Nucleic acid was either cDNA or gDNA, and it came from T cells, B-cell-depleted T cells, or PBMCs.

Material for sequencing was peripheral blood. The V and J genes are TRBV28 and TRBJ1-6, with TRBD1 as a possible D gene (6 bases). The source of this sequence is a man aged 55 to 70 with active COVID-19. Written as DNA, the CDR3 is TGTGCCACTTCACCCGGGACACCCCAAAATTCACCCCTCCACTTT. Protein: CATSPGTPQNSPLHF.